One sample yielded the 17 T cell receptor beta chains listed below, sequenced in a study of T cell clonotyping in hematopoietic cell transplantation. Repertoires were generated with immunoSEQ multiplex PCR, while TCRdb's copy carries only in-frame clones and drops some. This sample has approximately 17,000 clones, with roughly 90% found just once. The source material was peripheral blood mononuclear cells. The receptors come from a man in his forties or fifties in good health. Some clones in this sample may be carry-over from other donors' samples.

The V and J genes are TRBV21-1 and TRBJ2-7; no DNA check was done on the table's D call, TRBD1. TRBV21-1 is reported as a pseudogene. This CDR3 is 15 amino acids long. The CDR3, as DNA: TGTGCCAGCAGCAAGTCGGGACAGGTGGGCTACGAGCAGTACTTC. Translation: CASSKSGQVGYEQYF.

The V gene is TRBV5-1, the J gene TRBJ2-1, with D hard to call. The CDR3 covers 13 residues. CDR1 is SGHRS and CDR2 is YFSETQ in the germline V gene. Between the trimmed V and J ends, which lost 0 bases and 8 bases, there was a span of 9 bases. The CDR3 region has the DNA TGCGCCAGCAGCTTGGGAGATGGTGATGAGCAGTTCTTC. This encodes CASSLGDGDEQFF.

The CDR3 loop is CASSVEGGPYNEQFF. The CDR3 DNA reads TGTGCCAGCAGCGTAGAAGGGGGTCCCTACAATGAGCAGTTCTTC. The chain has TRBV9 and TRBJ2-1, with D perhaps TRBD1 (6 bases). With 0 bases removed from V and 2 bases from J, the gap between germline ends came to 9 bases. The germline V gene has CDR1 SGDLS and CDR2 YYNGEE. The CDR3 covers 15 residues.

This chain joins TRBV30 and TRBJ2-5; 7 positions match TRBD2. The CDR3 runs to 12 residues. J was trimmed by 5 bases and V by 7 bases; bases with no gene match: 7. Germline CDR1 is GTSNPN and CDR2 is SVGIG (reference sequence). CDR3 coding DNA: TGTGCCTTTGGATTCGGGAGGGAGACCCAGTACTTC. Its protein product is CAFGFGRETQYF.

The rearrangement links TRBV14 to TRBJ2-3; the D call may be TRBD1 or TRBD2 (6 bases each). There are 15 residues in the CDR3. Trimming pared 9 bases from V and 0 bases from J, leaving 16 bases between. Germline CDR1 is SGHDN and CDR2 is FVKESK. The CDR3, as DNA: TGTGCCAGTCTGAGGGGGGCCGCTAGCACAGATACGCAGTATTTT. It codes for CASLRGAASTDTQYF. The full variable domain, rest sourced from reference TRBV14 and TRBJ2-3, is EAGVTQFPSHSVIEKGQTVTLRCDPISGHDNLYWYRRVMGKEIKFLLHFVKESKQDESGMPNNRFLAERTGGTYSTLKVQPAELEDSGVYFCASLRGAASTDTQYFGPGTRLTVL.

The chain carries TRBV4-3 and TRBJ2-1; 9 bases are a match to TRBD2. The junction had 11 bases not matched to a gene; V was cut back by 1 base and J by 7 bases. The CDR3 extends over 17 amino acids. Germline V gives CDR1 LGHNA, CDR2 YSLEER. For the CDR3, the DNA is TGCGCCAGCAGCCAAGTTATATTGGCGGGGGGGCCGAATGAGCAGTTCTTC. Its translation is CASSQVILAGGPNEQFF.

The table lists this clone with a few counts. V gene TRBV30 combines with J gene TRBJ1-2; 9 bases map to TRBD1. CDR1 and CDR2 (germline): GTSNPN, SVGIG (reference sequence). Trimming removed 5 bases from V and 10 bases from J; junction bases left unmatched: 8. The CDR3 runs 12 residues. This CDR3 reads CAWAGTGQPYTF. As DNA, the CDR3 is TGTGCCTGGGCCGGGACAGGGCAGCCCTACACCTTC.

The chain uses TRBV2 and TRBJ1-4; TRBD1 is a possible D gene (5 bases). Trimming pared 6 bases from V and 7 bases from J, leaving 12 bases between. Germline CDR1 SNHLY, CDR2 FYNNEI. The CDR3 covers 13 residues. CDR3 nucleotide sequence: TGTGCCAGCAGGGGGCCAGGACTTGAAAAACTGTTTTTT. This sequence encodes CASRGPGLEKLFF.

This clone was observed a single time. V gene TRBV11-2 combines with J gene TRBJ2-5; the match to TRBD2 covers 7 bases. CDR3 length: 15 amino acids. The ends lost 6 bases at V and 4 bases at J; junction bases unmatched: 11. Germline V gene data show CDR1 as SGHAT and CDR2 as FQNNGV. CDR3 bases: TGTGCCAGCAGTCCCGGGGGGAAGAGAGGAGAGACCCAGTACTTC. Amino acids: CASSPGGKRGETQYF.

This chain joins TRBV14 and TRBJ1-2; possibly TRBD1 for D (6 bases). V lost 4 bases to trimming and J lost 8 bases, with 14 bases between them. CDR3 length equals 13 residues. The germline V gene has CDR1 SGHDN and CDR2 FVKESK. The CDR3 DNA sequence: TGTGCCAGCAGCCTCAGGGGCCGTGTGGGCTACACCTTC. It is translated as CASSLRGRVGYTF.

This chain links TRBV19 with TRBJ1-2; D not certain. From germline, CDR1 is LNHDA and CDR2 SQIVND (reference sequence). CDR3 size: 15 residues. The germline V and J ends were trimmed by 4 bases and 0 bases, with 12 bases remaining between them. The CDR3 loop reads CASSTRRQANYGYTF. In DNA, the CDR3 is TGTGCCAGTAGTACCCGACGGCAGGCTAACTATGGCTACACCTTC. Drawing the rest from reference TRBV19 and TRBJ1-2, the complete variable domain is DGGITQSPKYLFRKEGQNVTLSCEQNLNHDAMYWYRQDPGQGLRLIYYSQIVNDFQKGDIAEGYSVSREKKESFPLTVTSAQKNPTAFYLCASSTRRQANYGYTFGSGTRLTVV.

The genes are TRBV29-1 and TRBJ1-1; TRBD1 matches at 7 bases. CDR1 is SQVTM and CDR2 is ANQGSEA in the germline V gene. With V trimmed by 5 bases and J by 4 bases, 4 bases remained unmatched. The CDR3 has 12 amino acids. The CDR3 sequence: CSVTGAATEAFF. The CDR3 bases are TGCAGCGTTACAGGGGCGGCCACTGAAGCTTTCTTT. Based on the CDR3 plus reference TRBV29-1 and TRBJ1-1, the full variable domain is SAVISQKPSRDICQRGTSLTIQCQVDSQVTMMFWYRQQPGQSLTLIATANQGSEATYESGFVIDKFPISRPNLTFSTLTVSNMSPEDSSIYLCSVTGAATEAFFGQGTRLTVV.

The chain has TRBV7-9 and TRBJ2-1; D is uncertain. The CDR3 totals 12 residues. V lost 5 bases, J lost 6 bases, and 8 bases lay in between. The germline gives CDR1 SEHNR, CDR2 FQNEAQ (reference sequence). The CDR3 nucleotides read TGTGCCAGCAGCGCTCCGGGCAATGAGCAGTTCTTC. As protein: CASSAPGNEQFF.

The CDR3 DNA reads as TGTGCCAGCCGATATGGGGAGTCTTTATCACCCCTCCACTTT. Its translation: CASRYGESLSPLHF. The rearrangement joins TRBV5-6 to TRBJ1-6; D gene unclear. The CDR3 spans 14 residues. Germline V gene lookup returns CDR1 SGHDT and CDR2 YYEEEE. V lost 7 bases to trimming and J lost 10 bases, with 18 bases between them.

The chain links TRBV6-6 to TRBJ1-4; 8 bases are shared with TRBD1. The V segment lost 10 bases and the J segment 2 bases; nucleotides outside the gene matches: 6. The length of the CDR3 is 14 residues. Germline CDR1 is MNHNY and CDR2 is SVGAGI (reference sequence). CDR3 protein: CATGQGWTNEKLFF. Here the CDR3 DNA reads TGTGCCACAGGACAGGGATGGACTAATGAAAAACTGTTTTTT.

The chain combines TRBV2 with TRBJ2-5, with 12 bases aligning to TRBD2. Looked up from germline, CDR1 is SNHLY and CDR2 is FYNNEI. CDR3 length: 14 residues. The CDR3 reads CATVPSGGAETQYF. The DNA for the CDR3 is TGTGCTACAGTTCCTAGCGGGGGGGCCGAGACCCAGTACTTC.

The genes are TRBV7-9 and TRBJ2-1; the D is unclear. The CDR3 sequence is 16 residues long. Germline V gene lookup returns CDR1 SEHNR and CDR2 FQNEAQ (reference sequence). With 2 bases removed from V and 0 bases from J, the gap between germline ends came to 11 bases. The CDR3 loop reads CASSLFGSSSYNEQFF. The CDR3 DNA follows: TGTGCCAGCAGCTTATTCGGGTCCAGCTCCTACAATGAGCAGTTCTTC.